The entry below gives a single TCR beta chain sequence along with its context. Its antigen is currently unknown. Germline CDR1 reads SGDLS; CDR2 reads YYNGEE. V was shortened by 3 bases and J by 7 bases, with 13 bases between the two germline ends. The CDR3 covers 14 residues. The data were produced by immunoSEQ multiplex PCR, yet TCRdb's version contains in-frame clones alone and is incomplete. The table includes more than 85,000 clones, 70% to 85% detected once. The source of the sample is a study of OX40 agonist ivuxolimab in advanced cancers. The study's findings and limits: Expanded clones were, on average, more numerous among CD8+ T cells than CD4+. Some patients who did not respond also had low normalized T-cell clonal expansion. At 0.1 to 3.0 mg/kg and by week 6, CD4+ and CD8+ T cells in the blood had expanded clonally.

Baseline, cycle 4 day 1, and cycle 7 day 1 were the blood sampling points. J is TRBJ2-2 and V is TRBV9, with D unresolved. This sequence was found in an adult with an advanced solid tumor such as melanoma, head and neck, liver or kidney cancer. The sequencing used CD4+ or CD8+ T cells sorted from blood, collected in a trial of the OX40 agonist ivuxolimab. CDR3: CASSALVPNGELFF. The CDR3 DNA sequence: TGTGCCAGCAGCGCACTCGTCCCGAACGGGGAGCTGTTTTTT. Using reference TRBV9 and TRBJ2-2 for the parts outside the CDR3, the full variable domain is DSGVTQTPKHLITATGQRVTLRCSPRSGDLSVYWYQQSLDQGLQFLIQYYNGEERAKGNILERFSAQQFPDLHSELNLSSLELGDSALYFCASSALVPNGELFFGEGSRLTVL.